This TCR beta chain was recorded in a study of technical replicates of blood from a few donors. Germline V lookup: CDR1 SGHAT, CDR2 FQNNGV. The CDR3 sequence is 12 residues long. This table comes from immunoSEQ multiplex PCR, and its TCRdb copy is limited to in-frame clones, with some not included. In the table there are about 80,000 clones, approximately 97% of which are singletons. Sequencing used T cells isolated from PBMCs. J is TRBJ2-7 and V is TRBV11-2; D ambiguous. The sequence derives from a human donor in good health. For the CDR3, the DNA is TGTGCTTCGGGTCAGCCTCCCTACGAGCAGTACTTC. Protein sequence: CASGQPPYEQYF.